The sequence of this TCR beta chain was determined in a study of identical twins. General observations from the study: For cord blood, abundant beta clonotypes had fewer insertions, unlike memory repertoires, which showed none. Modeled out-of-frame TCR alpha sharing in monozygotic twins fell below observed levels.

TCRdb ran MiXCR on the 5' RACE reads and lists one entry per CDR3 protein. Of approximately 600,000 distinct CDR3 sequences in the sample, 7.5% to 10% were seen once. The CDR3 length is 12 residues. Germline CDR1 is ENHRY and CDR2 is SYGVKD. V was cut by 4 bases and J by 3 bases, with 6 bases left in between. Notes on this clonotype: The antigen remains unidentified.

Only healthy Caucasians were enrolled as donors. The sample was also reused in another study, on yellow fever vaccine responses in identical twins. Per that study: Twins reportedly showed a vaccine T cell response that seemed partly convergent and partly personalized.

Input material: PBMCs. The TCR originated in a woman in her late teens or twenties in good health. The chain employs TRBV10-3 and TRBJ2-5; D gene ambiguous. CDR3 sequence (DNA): TGTGCCATCAGTGGTGGGGAAGAGACCCAGTACTTC. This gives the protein CAISGGEETQYF.